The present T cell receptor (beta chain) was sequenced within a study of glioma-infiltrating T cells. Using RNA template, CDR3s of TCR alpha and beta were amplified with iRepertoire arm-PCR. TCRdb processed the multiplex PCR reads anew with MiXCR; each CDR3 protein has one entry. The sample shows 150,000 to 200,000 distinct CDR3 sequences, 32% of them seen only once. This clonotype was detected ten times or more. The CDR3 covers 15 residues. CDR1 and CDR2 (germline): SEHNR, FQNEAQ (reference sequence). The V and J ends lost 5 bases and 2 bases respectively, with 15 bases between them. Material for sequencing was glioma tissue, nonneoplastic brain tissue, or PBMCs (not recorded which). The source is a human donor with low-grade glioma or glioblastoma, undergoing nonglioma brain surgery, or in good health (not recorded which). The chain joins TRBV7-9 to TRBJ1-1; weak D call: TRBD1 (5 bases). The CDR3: CASSLGAGINTEAFF. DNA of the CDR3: TGTGCCAGCAGCCTAGGGGCGGGGATAAACACTGAAGCTTTCTTT.